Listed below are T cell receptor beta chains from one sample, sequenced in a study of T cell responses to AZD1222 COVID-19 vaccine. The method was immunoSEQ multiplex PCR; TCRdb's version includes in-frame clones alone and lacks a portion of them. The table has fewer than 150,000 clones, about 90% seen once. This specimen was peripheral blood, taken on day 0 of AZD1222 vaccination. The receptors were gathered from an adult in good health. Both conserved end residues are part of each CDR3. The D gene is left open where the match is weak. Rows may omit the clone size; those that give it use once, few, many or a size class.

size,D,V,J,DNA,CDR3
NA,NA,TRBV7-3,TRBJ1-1,TGTGCCAGCAGCTTATTTGGGGGAACCACTGAAGCTTTCTTT,CASSLFGGTTEAFF
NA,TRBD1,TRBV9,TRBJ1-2,TGTGCCAGCAGCGTAGGGGGACAGGCCGGTAACTATGGCTACACCTTC,CASSVGGQAGNYGYTF
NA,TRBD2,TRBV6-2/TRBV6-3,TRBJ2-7,TGTGCCAGCAGCTGGGGCCCTCTAGCGGGGTCCTACGAGCAGTACTTC,CASSWGPLAGSYEQYF
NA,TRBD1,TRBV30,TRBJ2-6,TGTGCCGGGTCGAACCAGGGGGCGGCTGGGGCCAACGTCCTGACTTTC,CAGSNQGAAGANVLTF
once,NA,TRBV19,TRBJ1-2,TGTGCCAGCTCCCAGGGAACTAACTATGGCTACACCTTC,CASSQGTNYGYTF
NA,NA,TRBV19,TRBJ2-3,TGTGCCAGTAGTAGAGTCCCGAGGGATGTAAGGGATACGCAGTATTTT,CASSRVPRDVRDTQYF
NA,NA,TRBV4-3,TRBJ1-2,TGCGCCAGCAGCCAAAACTACCGGGTCTCTAACTATGGCTACACCTTC,CASSQNYRVSNYGYTF
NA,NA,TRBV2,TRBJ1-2,TGTGCCAGCAGTGAAGGCTATGGCTACACCTTC,CASSEGYGYTF
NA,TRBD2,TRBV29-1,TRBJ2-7,TGCAGCGTTGGGCTAGCGGAGACCTACGAGCAGTACTTC,CSVGLAETYEQYF
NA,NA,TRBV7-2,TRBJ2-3,TGTGCCAGCAGCTACTCAGGGCCGACAGATACGCAGTATTTT,CASSYSGPTDTQYF
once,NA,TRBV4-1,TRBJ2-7,TGCGCCAGCAGCCAAGGTCGCAACGAGCAGTACTTC,CASSQGRNEQYF
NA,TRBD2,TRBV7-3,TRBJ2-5,TGTGCCAGCAGCATCACTAGCGGGGGGGCCCCAGAGACCCAGTACTTC,CASSITSGGAPETQYF
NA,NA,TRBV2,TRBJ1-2,TGTGCCAGCGTACGGGTCGACTATGGCTACACCTTC,CASVRVDYGYTF
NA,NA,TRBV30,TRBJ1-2,TGTGCCTGGAGTTTCGGGGTGCAGGGAGGGGGCTACACCTTC,CAWSFGVQGGGYTF
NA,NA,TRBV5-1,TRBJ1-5,TGCGCCAGCAGCCTTGACGGAAATAGCAATCAGCCCCAGCATTTT,CASSLDGNSNQPQHF
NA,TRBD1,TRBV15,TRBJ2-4,TGTGCCACCAGCAGAGGGACAGGGATTATGGGGGACATTCAGTACTTC,CATSRGTGIMGDIQYF
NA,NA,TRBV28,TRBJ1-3,TGTGCCAGCAGTTGGTCTCCGGGACGGAGCTCTGGAAACACCATATATTTT,CASSWSPGRSSGNTIYF
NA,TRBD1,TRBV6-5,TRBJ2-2,TGTGCCAGCACTACCGGGACAGCGAACACCGGGGAGCTGTTTTTT,CASTTGTANTGELFF